This T cell receptor (beta chain) was found in a study of cytomegalovirus exposure and HLA in healthy donors. Study-wide context: From about 200 million T cells, an earlier analysis saw 110 million or so unique TCR beta sequences. General observations from the study: HLA alleles were associated with 16,000 or so TCR beta sequences in a later analysis at 0.05 false discovery rate. The authors enumerated over 150 TCR beta chains as linked to cytomegalovirus.

There are a few counts of this clone. Its antigen is undetermined. PCR primers comprised 60 Vbeta and 13 Jbeta primers. The table came from immunoSEQ multiplex PCR; TCRdb's copy has only in-frame clones and leaves some out. The data contain around 120,000 clones, 65% to 85% of them singletons. The CDR3 covers 14 residues. V was pared by 6 bases and J by 2 bases, with 12 bases between. Germline loops: CDR1 SNHLY, CDR2 FYNNEI. Material: PBMCs. The TCR was taken from a man aged 45-65 years in good health and CMV-seropositive. The gene calls are TRBV2 and TRBJ2-3; D is perhaps TRBD2 (6 bases). The CDR3 sequence: CASRPGLNTDTQYF. In DNA form, the CDR3 reads TGTGCCAGCAGGCCGGGACTTAACACAGATACGCAGTATTTT.